These T cell receptor beta chains were read from a single sample in a study of cytomegalovirus exposure and HLA in healthy donors. Libraries were prepared by immunoSEQ multiplex PCR; TCRdb keeps only in-frame clonotypes and omits some of them. The sample has some 77,000 clones; about 71% are singletons. The sequencing input was PBMCs. Receptors originate from a middle-aged woman in good health and CMV-seronegative. Both conserved end residues are part of each CDR3. The D gene is left open where the match is weak. Expanded clones are given a class, and other clones once, few, many or no size at all.

d_call	v_call	j_call	clone_size	cdr3_aa	cdr3_nt
NA	TRBV28	TRBJ2-7	NA	CASSLAGSLYEQYF	TGTGCCAGCAGTTTGGCCGGGAGTCTCTACGAGCAGTACTTC
NA	TRBV4-3	TRBJ2-6	NA	CASSQVPDISGANVLTF	TGCGCCAGCAGCCAAGTCCCAGATATCTCTGGGGCCAACGTCCTGACTTTC
TRBD2	TRBV6-6	TRBJ2-1	NA	CASRSLPTSRYEQFF	TGTGCCAGCAGATCTCTACCGACTAGCAGGTATGAGCAGTTCTTC
NA	TRBV4-1	TRBJ1-1	once	CASQGVTEAFF	TGCGCCAGCCAAGGGGTTACTGAAGCTTTCTTT
TRBD1	TRBV5-4	TRBJ1-1	few	CASSLQQGADTEAFF	TGTGCCAGCAGCTTGCAACAGGGGGCGGACACTGAAGCTTTCTTT
TRBD2	TRBV7-2	TRBJ2-7	NA	CASSLLAGAYEQYF	TGTGCCAGCAGCTTACTAGCGGGAGCGTACGAGCAGTACTTC
TRBD2	TRBV5-1	TRBJ2-3	NA	CASSLVRGGDRTDTQYF	TGCGCCAGCAGCTTGGTCCGCGGGGGGGACCGCACAGATACGCAGTATTTT
TRBD1	TRBV9	TRBJ1-2	NA	CASSEGQGDYYGYTF	TGTGCCAGCAGCGAAGGACAGGGGGATTACTATGGCTACACCTTC
TRBD1	TRBV25-1	TRBJ1-1	NA	CASSEGGLEDRVNTEAFF	TGTGCCAGCAGTGAAGGAGGGTTGGAAGACAGGGTGAACACTGAAGCTTTCTTT
TRBD1	TRBV7-3	TRBJ2-2	NA	CASSPRQGINTGELFF	TGTGCCAGCAGCCCCAGACAGGGGATAAACACCGGGGAGCTGTTTTTT
TRBD1	TRBV28	TRBJ1-2	few	CASSFQGAHSGYTF	TGTGCCAGCAGTTTTCAGGGGGCGCATAGTGGCTACACCTTC
TRBD1	TRBV28	TRBJ2-7	NA	CASSIGTGRGEQYF	TGTGCCAGCTCTATCGGGACAGGCCGTGGCGAGCAGTACTTC